This entry is about one T cell receptor beta chain. Its target is not known. V dropped 5 bases and J dropped 4; count of bases not matched to a gene: 7. Germline V CDR1 and CDR2: SGHTA, FQGNSA. The CDR3 has 15 amino acids. Only in-frame clones appear in the TCRdb table, and some are missing; sequencing was by immunoSEQ multiplex PCR. The table records nearly 35,000 clones, 85% to 90% of them present only once. This sample was included in a study of T cells in localized non-small cell lung cancer. Study-wide results and limits: A higher density of T cells in blood coincided with extended overall survival. The study detected a median 57 of the top 100 tumor clones in adjacent lung.

The source material was peripheral blood, sampled before any cancer treatment. This receptor was obtained from a woman between 35 and 75 years old with stage I lung adenocarcinoma. The chain recombines TRBV7-2 with TRBJ2-7; TRBD2 aligns across 11 bases. CDR3 nucleotides: TGTGCCAGCAGCCCCCTAGCGGGGGGTTGGTACGAGCAGTACTTC. It codes for CASSPLAGGWYEQYF.